A single T cell receptor beta chain is shown here with its context. This clone's antigen is unknown. It has no much larger one-base neighbor in the sample; base qualities were not kept. One collaborating source in Seattle enrolled patients during active infection and followed them longitudinally through the course of disease. Each collaborating institution followed its own protocols to collect whole blood in K2EDTA tubes. For TCRbeta analysis, collaborator samples were shipped as frozen whole blood, as isolated PBMCs, or as DNA extracted from either sample type. The immunoSEQ Assay, a bias-controlled multiplex PCR, was used to amplify TCRbeta CDR3 regions from genomic DNA. As for the authors' bioinformatics: Within the assay, amplification of reference gene primers was used to estimate how many nucleated cells each sample contained. To quantify the absolute abundance of each unique TCRbeta CDR3 rearrangement, sequence reads were collapsed and filtered. Productive Simpson clonality was computed per sample as the square root of Simpson's diversity index over productive rearrangements. The clones in this table, taken by TCRdb from immuneACCESS, are in-frame only. Not every clone is retained; where verified, under half of the shortfall comes from an unresolved V gene, and the cause of the rest is unknown. The V and J calls and the clone size are those of that table, but D and trimming were determined from the DNA. The sample profile shows over 150,000 clones; 70% to 85% of them were found once. The top ten hold about 6.9% of the sample.

V loses 4 bases, J loses 15 bases, and the germline ends lie 19 bases apart. Reading the germline V gene gives CDR1 MNHEY and CDR2 SVGEGT. The CDR3, cysteine through phenylalanine, is 13 amino acids long. Only the CDR3 DNA is retained, 39 bases long and in frame from the first base. This record belongs to a study of blood T cell repertoires in COVID-19 (dated by TCRdb to the early 2020s). Regarding the study in general: Samples from collaborators originated in the United States, Italy and Spain and spanned both the acute and convalescent phases of COVID-19. The material from the prospective study consisted of cDNA or gDNA derived from T cells, B-cell-depleted T cells, or PBMCs. The dataset comprised deeply sampled blood TCRbeta repertoires from subjects exposed to, actively infected with, or recovered from COVID-19. The repertoires were released in a freely available public database intended as a resource for research on the immune response to SARS-CoV-2. Samples came from the ongoing ImmuneRACE study (first 160 participants) plus 1,254 subjects from 6 global collaborators. Nearly every sample came with metadata listing a de-identified subject ID, COVID-19 status, age in years and sex. HLA class I and class II types, where available, came from metadata supplied by the sample provider rather than from assay-based typing. Paper-wide results and their limitations: How much clinical and demographic metadata was included differed by source and by participant, and the metadata was provided uncurated.

Sequencing was carried out using peripheral blood. The V gene is TRBV6-2 or TRBV6-3 and the J gene is TRBJ2-4; a tentative D match to TRBD1 spans 6 bases. This TCR was recovered from a man older than 75 with COVID-19, enrolled during active disease. At the DNA level, the sequence is TGTGCCAGCAGTTTCGACAGGTCGGCCCGGGGGTACTTC. Translated, it reads CASSFDRSARGYF.